The 22 T cell receptor beta chains reported below all come from one sample, sequenced in a study of spatial heterogeneity in lung cancer. TCRdb reprocessed the 5' RACE reads with MiXCR, giving one entry per CDR3 protein. This sample has over 4,000 distinct CDR3 sequences, with 9.8% found just once. As for time point: sample taken at primary tumor resection. Sequencing of whole RNA from tumor, nontumor lung or frozen PBMC involved no sorting. Source: PBMCs, taken at surgery. These receptors all come from a male donor with early-stage non-small cell lung cancer.

This clonotype was recorded many times. The V call is TRBV11-3, the J call TRBJ2-1; TRBD2 agrees at 14 bases. CDR1 SGHNT and CDR2 YENEEA come from the germline V gene. This CDR3 comprises 20 residues. The J segment lost 0 bases and the V segment lost 5 bases, leaving 12 bases of the junction unmatched. CDR3 in amino acids: CASSPGAGLAGAYSYNEQFF. The CDR3 DNA reads as TGTGCCAGCAGCCCTGGGGCGGGACTAGCGGGGGCTTACTCCTACAATGAGCAGTTCTTC.

V gene TRBV6-6 combines with J gene TRBJ2-3, with D possibly called TRBD1 or TRBD2 (6 bases each). The germline V gene encodes CDR1 MNHNY and CDR2 SVGAGI (reference sequence). Trimming removed 2 bases from V and 2 bases from J, with 14 bases in between. The CDR3 contains 16 residues. The chain's CDR3 is CASSYGGTLHTDTQYF. CDR3 nucleotide sequence: TGTGCCAGCAGTTACGGCGGGACACTCCACACAGATACGCAGTATTTT.

This clonotype ranks as medium-sized. This chain uses TRBV13 with TRBJ2-7, with 9 bases aligning to TRBD1. From germline, CDR1 is PRHDT and CDR2 FYEKMQ (reference sequence). V gave up 5 bases and J gave up 5 bases; unmatched junction bases: 13. This CDR3 has 16 amino acids. The CDR3 DNA sequence: TGTGCCAGCAGCCCAGGACAGGGGTCCATCGGAGACGAGCAGTACTTC. Translation: CASSPGQGSIGDEQYF.

This clonotype was counted ten times or more. This chain connects TRBV7-9 to TRBJ1-5, with 7 positions matching TRBD1. V lost 5 bases and J lost 5; bases outside the gene matches: 3. The germline V gene encodes CDR1 SEHNR and CDR2 FQNEAQ (reference sequence). The CDR3 has 13 amino acids. CDR3 in DNA: TGTGCCAGCAGCCTCCAGGGGGATCAGCCCCAGCATTTT. This sequence encodes CASSLQGDQPQHF.

This clonotype has ten or more counts. The V and J genes are TRBV7-6 and TRBJ1-1, with D hard to call. This CDR3 spans 15 amino acids. V was trimmed by 2 bases and J by 3 bases, leaving 13 bases between them. The germline gives CDR1 SGHVS, CDR2 FNYEAQ. DNA for the CDR3: TGTGCCAGCAGCTTATCAGCTTGGGGTGACACTGAAGCTTTCTTT. Translating it yields CASSLSAWGDTEAFF.

This clonotype was seen many times. The gene calls are TRBV14 and TRBJ1-2; TRBD1 matches at 7 bases. Germline V gene lookup returns CDR1 SGHDN and CDR2 FVKESK. V shed 8 bases, J shed 3 bases, and the junction held 6 bases outside the gene matches. The CDR3 sequence is 13 residues long. In DNA, the CDR3 is TGTGCCAGCCGTCTCGGGACAGACTATGGCTACACCTTC. Protein product: CASRLGTDYGYTF.

This clonotype has a handful of counts. Possible read error: a much larger clone is one base away. The J gene is TRBJ2-7, the V gene TRBV9, with D perhaps assigned TRBD1 or TRBD2 (5 bases each). The CDR3 covers 14 residues. From germline, CDR1 is SGDLS and CDR2 YYNGEE. The DNA for the CDR3 is TGTGCCAGCAGCGTTGAGGGGAAAGGCGACGAGCGGTACTTC. Protein: CASSVEGKGDERYF.

This clonotype was found many times. The CDR3 nucleotides read TGCGCCAGCAGCTTGGCAGTCAGCCTCACCGGGGAGCTGTTTTTT. This gives the protein CASSLAVSLTGELFF. The chain has TRBV5-1 and TRBJ2-2; D not certain. The CDR3 extends over 15 amino acids. V lost 0 bases and J lost 4, with 10 bases in between. The germline V gene encodes CDR1 SGHRS and CDR2 YFSETQ.

This clonotype has ten or more counts. This chain uses TRBV12-3 or TRBV12-4 with TRBJ2-1; TRBD2 aligns across 9 bases. J was trimmed by 8 bases and V by 3 bases; bases with no gene match: 8. This CDR3 is 15 amino acids long. CDR3 loop: CASSLIGGGADEQFF. The CDR3 DNA reads as TGTGCCAGCAGTTTGATCGGCGGGGGGGCTGATGAGCAGTTCTTC.

This chain connects TRBV28 to TRBJ2-3; D possibly uses TRBD1 or TRBD2 (5 bases each). This CDR3 comprises 16 residues. Germline V CDR1 and CDR2: MDHEN, SYDVKM. V lost 5 bases to trimming and J lost 0 bases, with 15 bases between them. Written as DNA, the CDR3 is TGTGCCAGCAGTACAGGACTCCTCACCAGCACAGATACGCAGTATTTT. Translated: CASSTGLLTSTDTQYF.

This chain connects TRBV3-1 to TRBJ2-1; TRBD2 matches at 12 bases. Germline trimming cut 3 bases from V and 0 bases from J; bases unmatched to any gene: 6. CDR3 length equals 18 residues. Per germline, CDR1 LGHDT and CDR2 YNNKEL (reference sequence). The CDR3 reads CASSQGLAGTSSYNEQFF. Written as DNA, the CDR3 is TGTGCCAGCAGCCAGGGACTAGCGGGTACGAGCTCCTACAATGAGCAGTTCTTC.

This clonotype was detected many times. V and J are TRBV21-1 and TRBJ2-7; TRBD1 reflects the table's D call only, with no check against the DNA. TRBV21-1 is described as a pseudogene. This CDR3 contains 15 residues. CDR3 DNA: TGTGCCAGCAGCACCGGACAGGGCCTGGTCTACGAGCAGTACTTC. Encoded protein: CASSTGQGLVYEQYF.

The sample holds many counts of this clonotype. The V call is TRBV11-2, the J call TRBJ2-7; D gene uncertain. V was clipped by 2 bases and J by 3 bases, with 5 bases between them. CDR3 length: 12 residues. Looked up from germline, CDR1 is SGHAT and CDR2 is FQNNGV. The CDR3 loop is CASSLLNYEQYF. CDR3 sequence (DNA): TGTGCCAGCAGCTTACTGAACTACGAGCAGTACTTC.

By proportion, this clonotype is medium-sized. J is TRBJ2-3 and V is TRBV28, with D perhaps assigned TRBD1 or TRBD2 (5 bases each). The CDR3 spans 14 residues. V lost 2 bases and J 0 bases, leaving 6 bases between the germline ends. The germline V gene has CDR1 MDHEN and CDR2 SYDVKM. CDR3 nucleotides: TGTGCCAGCAGTTTAGGGGACAGCACAGATACGCAGTATTTT. Encoded protein: CASSLGDSTDTQYF.

This clonotype was observed many times. The V and J genes are TRBV4-3 and TRBJ1-1, with D perhaps TRBD1 (5 bases). V lost 1 base to trimming and J lost 1 base, with 10 bases between them. From germline, CDR1 is LGHNA and CDR2 YSLEER. The CDR3 consists of 15 residues. The CDR3 DNA reads as TGCGCCAGCAGCCAAGCAGGGTTCACGAACACTGAAGCTTTCTTT. This translates into CASSQAGFTNTEAFF.

This clonotype was counted at least ten times. A clone one base away is much larger, so this may be a read error. The chain's CDR3 is CASSLDHGRNIQYF. The CDR3 nucleotides read TGTGCCAGCAGCCTCGACCACGGGCGAAACATTCAGTACTTC. The chain recombines TRBV7-2 with TRBJ2-4; D gene unclear. The germline V gene encodes CDR1 SGHTA and CDR2 FQGNSA. The CDR3 length is 14 residues. Trimming shortened V by 5 bases and J by 6 bases, and 14 bases separated the two germline ends.

This clonotype qualifies as large. The chain carries TRBV28 and TRBJ2-7, with 7 bases matching TRBD1. V was pared by 7 bases and J by 3 bases, with 9 bases of the junction left unmatched. The CDR3 extends over 14 amino acids. Germline CDR1 MDHEN, CDR2 SYDVKM. The CDR3 sequence: CASTLFGDSYEQYF. The CDR3 nucleotides are TGTGCCAGCACCCTTTTCGGGGACAGCTACGAGCAGTACTTC.

V gene TRBV19 combines with J gene TRBJ2-7; 8 bases map to TRBD1. Per germline, CDR1 LNHDA and CDR2 SQIVND (reference sequence). This CDR3 region has 14 residues. Germline trimming cut 8 bases from V and 2 bases from J; bases unmatched to any gene: 8. This CDR3 reads CASAQGTGPYEQYF. CDR3 sequence (DNA): TGTGCCAGTGCCCAGGGGACAGGCCCCTACGAGCAGTACTTC.

This clonotype was recorded many times. The chain combines TRBV3-1 with TRBJ2-1; 7 bases fit TRBD2. This CDR3 contains 16 residues. CDR1 LGHDT and CDR2 YNNKEL come from the germline V gene (reference sequence). The J segment lost 5 bases and the V segment lost 1 base, leaving 8 bases of the junction unmatched. The CDR3 sequence is CASSQGGERGNNEQFF. CDR3 in DNA: TGTGCCAGCAGCCAAGGGGGCGAGCGGGGCAACAATGAGCAGTTCTTC.

Many counts were recorded for this clonotype. V gene TRBV2 combines with J gene TRBJ2-5; tentatively, D is TRBD1 (5 bases). The V and J ends lost 3 bases and 4 bases respectively, with 9 bases between them. The CDR3 extends over 13 amino acids. Germline CDR1 is SNHLY and CDR2 is FYNNEI. This CDR3 reads CASSDQQGETQYF. The CDR3 region has the DNA TGTGCCAGCAGTGATCAGCAGGGAGAGACCCAGTACTTC.

This clonotype came up many times. The CDR3, as DNA: TGTGCCAGCAGCCCTCCGGGGGGGACCTTCTACAATGAGCAGTTCTTC. Its protein product is CASSPPGGTFYNEQFF. The rearrangement joins TRBV7-9 to TRBJ2-1; the match to TRBD2 covers 8 bases. CDR1 is SEHNR, CDR2 FQNEAQ, per germline (reference sequence). The V and J ends lost 5 bases and 3 bases, in that order; junction bases with no gene match: 9. The CDR3 runs to 16 residues.

By share, this clonotype ranks as medium-sized. The V gene is TRBV20-1, the J gene TRBJ2-3, with D possibly TRBD2 on 7 matching bases. Germline lookup yields CDR1 DFQATT and CDR2 SNEGSKA (reference sequence). Trimming took off 3 bases at V and 4 bases at J, with 20 bases between the two ends. The CDR3 is 16 residues long. The CDR3 nucleotides are TGCAGTGCTAGTAGGGGGGGTGCGGCAGGGGCAGATACGCAGTATTTT. Its protein is CSASRGGAAGADTQYF.